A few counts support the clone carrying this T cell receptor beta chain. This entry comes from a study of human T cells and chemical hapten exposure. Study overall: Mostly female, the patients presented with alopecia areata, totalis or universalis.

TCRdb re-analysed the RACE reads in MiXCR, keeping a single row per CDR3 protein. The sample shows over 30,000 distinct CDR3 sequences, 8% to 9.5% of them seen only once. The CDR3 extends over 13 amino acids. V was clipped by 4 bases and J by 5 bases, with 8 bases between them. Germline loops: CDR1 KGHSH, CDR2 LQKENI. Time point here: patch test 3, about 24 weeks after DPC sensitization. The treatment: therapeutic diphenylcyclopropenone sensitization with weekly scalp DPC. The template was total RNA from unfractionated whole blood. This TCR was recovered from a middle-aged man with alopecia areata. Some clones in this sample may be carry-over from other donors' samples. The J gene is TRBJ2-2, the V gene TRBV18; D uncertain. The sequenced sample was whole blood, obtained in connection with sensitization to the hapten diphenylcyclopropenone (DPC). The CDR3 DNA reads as TGTGCCAGCTCACAAAAAGAAACCGGGGAGCTGTTTTTT. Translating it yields CASSQKETGELFF. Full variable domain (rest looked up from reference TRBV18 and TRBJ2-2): NAGVMQNPRHLVRRRGQEARLRCSPMKGHSHVYWYRQLPEEGLKFMVYLQKENIIDESGMPKERFSAEFPKEGPSILRIQQVVRGDSAAYFCASSQKETGELFFGEGSRLTVL.